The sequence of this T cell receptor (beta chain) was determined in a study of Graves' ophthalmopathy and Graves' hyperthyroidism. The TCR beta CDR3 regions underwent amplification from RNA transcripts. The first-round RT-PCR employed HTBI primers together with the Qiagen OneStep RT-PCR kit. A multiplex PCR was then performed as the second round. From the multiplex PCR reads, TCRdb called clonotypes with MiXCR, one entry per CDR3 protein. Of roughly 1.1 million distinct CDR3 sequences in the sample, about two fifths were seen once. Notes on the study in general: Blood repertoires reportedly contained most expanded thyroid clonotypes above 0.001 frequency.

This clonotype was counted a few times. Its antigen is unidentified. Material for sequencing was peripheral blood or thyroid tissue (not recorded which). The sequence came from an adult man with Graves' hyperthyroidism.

The CDR3 sequence is CASRVLGEGETQYF. The CDR3 DNA is TGTGCCAGCAGGGTACTGGGGGAAGGGGAGACCCAGTACTTC. V is TRBV6-5 and J is TRBJ2-5; D may match TRBD1 or TRBD2 (5 bases each). Trimming removed 6 bases at V and 5 bases at J, with 16 bases between. CDR1 is MNHEY, CDR2 SVGAGI, per germline. This CDR3 is 14 amino acids long.